The following is a T cell receptor (beta chain) sequence with its context. Its target antigen remains unknown. Nothing much larger sits one base from this clone, and base qualities are not available. Libraries from unsorted PBMCs were made from 2 million PBMCs kept in RNAlater at -80 degrees C until RNA extraction. Multiple sclerosis patients were enrolled in a US clinical protocol under which disease progression was evaluated by magnetic resonance imaging. Peripheral blood was subjected to Ficoll-Hypaque density gradient centrifugation to isolate PBMCs, which were then cryopreserved in liquid nitrogen. This sample stems from a study of neurological immune-mediated disorders (dated by TCRdb to the late 2010s). Describing the broader study: Among the approximately 35 multiple sclerosis patients, relapsing-remitting MS accounted for about 31 and secondary progressive MS accounted for 3. The cohort included 60 to 75 subjects: roughly 15 with HAM/TSP, approximately 35 with multiple sclerosis, and 20 healthy controls. Peripheral blood TCR-beta repertoires from HTLV-I-associated myelopathy (HAM/TSP) patients, multiple sclerosis patients and healthy controls were compared by UMI-based sequencing. Longitudinal samples, technical triplicates and paired sorted CD4+ and CD8+ T-cell subsets, alongside PBMC samples, were included among the roughly 110 TCR-beta libraries. What the authors observed across the whole study: Phylogenetic analysis grouped repertoires from 18 of 34 MS patients into a cluster of related CDR3 sequences, suggesting a possible repertoire-level signature. The highest TCR clonal expansion was observed in HAM/TSP patients, whereas the lowest was observed in MS patients, even when compared with healthy controls. No clinical or MRI features were associated with the MS cluster, and the authors said that larger cohorts are needed. Expanded clones from different subjects shared no identical CDR3 amino acid sequences, which suggests that TCR-beta repertoires were private in all groups.

cDNA was synthesized by template-switch 5'RACE using a primer carrying a 10-nucleotide random unique molecular identifier by which each TCR transcript was tagged. Each sequencing run produced over 180 million TCR-beta sequences covering 15-18 subjects. The RNeasy kit was used to extract total RNA. TCR-beta VDJ regions were amplified with primers for the TCR constant region and the 5'RACE anchor, using the KAPA Real-time Library Amplification kit. A first PCR added sample indexes and Illumina adaptors, after which a second PCR increased the library yield. After Ampure bead purification, the TCR product of roughly 650 bp was size-selected on a 2% E-gel SizeSelection system. Library quality was checked on a Bioanalyzer, concentration was measured with Qubit, and libraries were quantified with the Kapa Library Quantification kit before pooling. An Illumina HiSeq 2500 sequenced the libraries paired-end 2 x 150 bp. To increase sequence diversity, roughly 24-32% phiX was spiked into each library pool. As for the original processing: The quality-filtered reads were processed with the UMI-based MiGEC pipeline, whose error correction step removed more than 80% of the raw TCR sequences. VDJ genes were aligned to IMGT germline references, and each clonotype was defined by a unique CDR3 amino acid sequence together with V-J genes. Clonal expansion, Shannon diversity and CDR3 relatedness (CalcPairwiseDistances, ClusterSamples) were evaluated with VDJtools, and phylogenetic trees were built with CLCbio workbench. Using coefficient-of-variation modelling across technical triplicates, the study counted a clone as expanded if it had at least 8 unique UMIs. Using fastp trimming at Q25 and MiXCR clonotype assembly, TCRdb reanalyzed the public sequencing data and kept in-frame beta chains. Each entry is one CDR3 protein sequence, shown with its most common DNA and genes. None of the V and J calls come from the authors' own analysis; TCRdb made them. Recorded for this sample are 66,000 or so distinct CDR3 sequences; 4% to 6% of them occurred a single time. The ten largest clones take up about 2.7% of the sample.

In the germline V gene (reference sequence), CDR1 corresponds to MNHEY and CDR2 to SMNVEV. From the cysteine through the phenylalanine, the CDR3 covers 18 amino acids. The only DNA kept is the CDR3, 54 bases in frame from the first base. Between the V and J ends, shortened by 0 bases and 2 bases respectively, the junction contains 18 bases. The chain joins TRBV27 to TRBJ2-3, with no confident D gene call. Material: PBMCs. The sequence derives from a woman aged 25-40 years with multiple sclerosis. The nucleotides read TGTGCCAGCAGTTTATCCTCAAGACTCCTACTTTCCACAGATACGCAGTATTTT. This translates into CASSLSSRLLLSTDTQYF.